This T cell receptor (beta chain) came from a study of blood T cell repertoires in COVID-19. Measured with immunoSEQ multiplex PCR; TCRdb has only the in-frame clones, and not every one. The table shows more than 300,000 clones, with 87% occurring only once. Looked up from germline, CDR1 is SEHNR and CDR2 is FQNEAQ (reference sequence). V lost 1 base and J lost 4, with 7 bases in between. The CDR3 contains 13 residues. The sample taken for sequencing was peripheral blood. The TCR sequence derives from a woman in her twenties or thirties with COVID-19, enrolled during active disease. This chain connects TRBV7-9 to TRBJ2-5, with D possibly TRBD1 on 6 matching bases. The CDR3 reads CASSLGRGETQYF. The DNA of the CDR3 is TGTGCCAGCAGCTTAGGCAGGGGAGAGACCCAGTACTTC.